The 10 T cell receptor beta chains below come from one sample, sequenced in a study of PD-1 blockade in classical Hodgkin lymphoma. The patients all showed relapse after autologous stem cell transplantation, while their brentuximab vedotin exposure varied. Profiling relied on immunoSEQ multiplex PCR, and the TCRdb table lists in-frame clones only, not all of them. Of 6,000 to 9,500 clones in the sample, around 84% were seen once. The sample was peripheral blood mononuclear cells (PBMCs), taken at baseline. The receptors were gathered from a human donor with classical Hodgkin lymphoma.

The CDR3 region is CASKSGANVLTF. The CDR3 DNA is TGTGCCAGCAAATCCGGGGCCAACGTCCTGACTTTC. The chain couples TRBV27 to TRBJ2-6; the D is unclear. Looked up from germline, CDR1 is MNHEY and CDR2 is SMNVEV (reference sequence). Trimming cost V 7 bases and J 4 bases, with 5 bases left between them. The CDR3 has 12 amino acids.

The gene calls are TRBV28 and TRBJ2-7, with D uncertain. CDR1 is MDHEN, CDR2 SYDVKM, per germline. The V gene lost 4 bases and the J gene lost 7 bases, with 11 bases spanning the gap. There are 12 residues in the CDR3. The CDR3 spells CASSSTLREQYF. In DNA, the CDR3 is TGTGCCAGCAGTTCTACTCTCCGGGAGCAGTACTTC.

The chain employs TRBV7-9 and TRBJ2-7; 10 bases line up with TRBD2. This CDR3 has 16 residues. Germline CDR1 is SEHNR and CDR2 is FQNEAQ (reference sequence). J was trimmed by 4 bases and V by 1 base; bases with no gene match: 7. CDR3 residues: CASSLGRSSGGYEQYF. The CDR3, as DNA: TGTGCCAGCAGCTTAGGGCGATCTAGCGGGGGTTACGAGCAGTACTTC.

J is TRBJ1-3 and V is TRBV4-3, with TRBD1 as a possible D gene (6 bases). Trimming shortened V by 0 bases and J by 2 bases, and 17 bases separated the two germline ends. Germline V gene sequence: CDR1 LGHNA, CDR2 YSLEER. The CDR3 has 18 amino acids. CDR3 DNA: TGCGCCAGCAGCCAAGAGCGAGCAGGGGCGGTAGCTGGAAACACCATATATTTT. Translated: CASSQERAGAVAGNTIYF.

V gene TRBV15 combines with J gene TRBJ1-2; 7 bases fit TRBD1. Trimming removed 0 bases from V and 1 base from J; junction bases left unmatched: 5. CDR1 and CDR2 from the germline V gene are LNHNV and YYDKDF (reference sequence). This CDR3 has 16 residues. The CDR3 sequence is CATSREVGQLNYGYTF. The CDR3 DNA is TGTGCCACCAGCAGAGAGGTGGGACAGCTTAACTATGGCTACACCTTC.

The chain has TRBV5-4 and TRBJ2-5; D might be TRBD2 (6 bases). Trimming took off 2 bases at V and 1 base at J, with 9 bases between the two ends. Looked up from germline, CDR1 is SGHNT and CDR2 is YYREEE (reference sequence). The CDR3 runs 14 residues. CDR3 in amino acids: CASSFPGAQETQYF. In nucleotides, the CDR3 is TGTGCCAGCAGCTTCCCGGGAGCCCAAGAGACCCAGTACTTC.

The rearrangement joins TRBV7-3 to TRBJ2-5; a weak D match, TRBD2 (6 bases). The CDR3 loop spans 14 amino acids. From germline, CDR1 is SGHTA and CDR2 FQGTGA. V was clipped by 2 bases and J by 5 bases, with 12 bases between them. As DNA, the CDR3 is TGTGCCAGCAGCTTAGTTCCCGGAGGGGAGACCCAGTACTTC. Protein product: CASSLVPGGETQYF. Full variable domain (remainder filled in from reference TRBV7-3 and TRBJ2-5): GAGVSQTPSNKVTEKGKYVELRCDPISGHTALYWYRQSLGQGPEFLIYFQGTGAADDSGLPNDRFFAVRPEGSVSTLKIQRTERGDSAVYLCASSLVPGGETQYFGPGTRLLVL.

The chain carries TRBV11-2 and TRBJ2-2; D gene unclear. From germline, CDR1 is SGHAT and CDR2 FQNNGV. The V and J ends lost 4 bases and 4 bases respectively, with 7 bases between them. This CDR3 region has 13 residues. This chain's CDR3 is CASSSQFTGELFF. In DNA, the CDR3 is TGTGCCAGCAGCTCACAATTCACCGGGGAGCTGTTTTTT.

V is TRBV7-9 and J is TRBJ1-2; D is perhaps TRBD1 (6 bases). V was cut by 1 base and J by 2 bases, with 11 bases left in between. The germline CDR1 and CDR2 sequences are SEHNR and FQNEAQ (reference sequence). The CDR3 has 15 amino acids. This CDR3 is CASSLVIDRNYGYTF. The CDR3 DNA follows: TGTGCCAGCAGCTTAGTAATCGACAGGAACTATGGCTACACCTTC.

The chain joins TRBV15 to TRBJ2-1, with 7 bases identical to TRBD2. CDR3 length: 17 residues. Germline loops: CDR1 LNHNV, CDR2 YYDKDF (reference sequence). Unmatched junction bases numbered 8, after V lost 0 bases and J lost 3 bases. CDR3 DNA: TGTGCCACCAGCAGAGATGATTTGGCTAGCGGCTACAATGAGCAGTTCTTC. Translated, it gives CATSRDDLASGYNEQFF.